Listed below are T cell receptor beta chains from one sample, sequenced in a study of T-cell reconstitution after alpha-beta-depleted transplantation in children. TCRdb ran MiXCR on the PCR reads and lists one entry per CDR3 protein. The sample lists some 87,000 distinct CDR3 sequences; roughly 15% were seen once. The material was PBMCs, mostly from graft donor cells, obtained 180 days after TCRalphabeta/CD19-depleted stem cell transplant. Every receptor here comes from a male patient aged 2-9 years who had a stem cell transplant for acute lymphoblastic leukemia, so the T cells may come from the graft donor. The CDR3 runs from the conserved cysteine through the conserved F or W. Each record gives: J gene, D gene, clone size, V gene, CDR3 protein, CDR3 DNA. The D gene is left open where the match is weak. The listing skips clone size in some rows; elsewhere it reads once, few, many or a size class.

J: TRBJ2-3; D: TRBD2; size: many; V: TRBV5-5; CDR3: CASSPLAGGDTQYF; DNA: TGTGCCAGCAGCCCGCTAGCGGGGGGGGATACGCAGTATTTT
J: TRBJ2-3; D: .; size: many; V: TRBV5-1; CDR3: CASSFGWDVATQYF; DNA: TGCGCCAGCAGCTTCGGTTGGGACGTGGCTACGCAGTATTTT
J: TRBJ2-1; D: TRBD2; size: few; V: TRBV7-9; CDR3: CASSPLARGGNEQFF; DNA: TGTGCCAGCAGCCCACTAGCCCGGGGGGGGAATGAGCAGTTCTTC
J: TRBJ2-7; D: TRBD1; size: many; V: TRBV10-3; CDR3: CAIRKTGTEDYEQYF; DNA: TGTGCCATCAGAAAAACCGGGACAGAAGATTACGAGCAGTACTTC
J: TRBJ1-5; D: .; size: few; V: TRBV5-1; CDR3: CASSPGPSNQPQHF; DNA: TGCGCCAGCAGTCCAGGGCCCAGCAATCAGCCCCAGCATTTT
J: TRBJ2-3; D: TRBD2; size: .; V: TRBV7-2; CDR3: CASSLKAGGDTQYF; DNA: TGTGCCAGCAGCTTAAAAGCGGGGGGCGATACGCAGTATTTT
J: TRBJ2-1; D: TRBD1; size: many; V: TRBV12-3/TRBV12-4; CDR3: CASSRDRVYNEQFF; DNA: TGTGCCAGCAGCCGGGACAGGGTCTACAATGAGCAGTTCTTC
J: TRBJ2-1; D: .; size: .; V: TRBV30; CDR3: CAWTHSPSYNEQFF; DNA: TGTGCCTGGACCCACAGCCCATCCTACAATGAGCAGTTCTTC
J: TRBJ2-5; D: TRBD1; size: .; V: TRBV29-1; CDR3: CSVFGTEPSQETQYF; DNA: TGCAGCGTCTTCGGGACAGAGCCATCCCAAGAGACCCAGTACTTC
J: TRBJ1-2; D: .; size: few; V: TRBV7-2; CDR3: CASSPGPYGYTF; DNA: TGTGCCAGCAGCCCCGGCCCCTATGGCTACACCTTC